These T cell receptor beta chains were read from a single sample in a study of blood T cell repertoires in COVID-19. Assay used: immunoSEQ multiplex PCR; TCRdb lists only in-frame clones, some missing. Found here are about 400,000 clones, around nine tenths of them singletons; the top ten hold around 4.5%. The sample taken for sequencing was peripheral blood. All receptors derive from a woman aged 30 to 39 with acute or convalescent COVID-19. Each CDR3 is given with its conserved first and last residue. Fields, in order: V gene, J gene, D gene, clone size, CDR3 DNA, CDR3 protein. D genes are given only for firm matches. Not every row has a clone size; where given, it reads once, few, many or a size class.

V gene: TRBV15
J gene: TRBJ2-7
D gene: TRBD1
clone size: .
CDR3 DNA: TGTGCCACCAGCATCATGACAGGGCTCTACGAGCAGTACTTC
CDR3 protein: CATSIMTGLYEQYF

V gene: TRBV29-1
J gene: TRBJ1-6
D gene: .
clone size: .
CDR3 DNA: TGCAGCGCTGGGGCGGACCTTAATTCACCCCTCCACTTT
CDR3 protein: CSAGADLNSPLHF

V gene: TRBV7-2
J gene: TRBJ1-2
D gene: .
clone size: .
CDR3 DNA: TGTGCCAGCAGCAAAGGGTATCCGGGGGAGGGCTACACCTTC
CDR3 protein: CASSKGYPGEGYTF

V gene: TRBV10-3
J gene: TRBJ1-2
D gene: .
clone size: .
CDR3 DNA: TGTGCCATCAGTGAGGAGGGCCGTCGACTCTATGGCTACACCTTC
CDR3 protein: CAISEEGRRLYGYTF

V gene: TRBV6-6
J gene: TRBJ2-3
D gene: .
clone size: .
CDR3 DNA: TGTGCCAGCAGTACGACAACCCGGCCGACAGATACGCAGTATTTT
CDR3 protein: CASSTTTRPTDTQYF

V gene: TRBV5-1
J gene: TRBJ2-1
D gene: TRBD2
clone size: .
CDR3 DNA: TGCGCCAGCAGCTTACAACCGGGACTAGTTTATGAGCAGTTCTTC
CDR3 protein: CASSLQPGLVYEQFF

V gene: TRBV20-1
J gene: TRBJ2-3
D gene: .
clone size: .
CDR3 DNA: TGCAGTGCTACTGAACCCGCCACAGCTACAGATACGCAGTATTTT
CDR3 protein: CSATEPATATDTQYF

V gene: TRBV5-1
J gene: TRBJ1-1
D gene: .
clone size: .
CDR3 DNA: TGCGCCAGCAGCCCCGGACTGGGCTTGAACACTGAAGCTTTCTTT
CDR3 protein: CASSPGLGLNTEAFF

V gene: TRBV28
J gene: TRBJ2-7
D gene: .
clone size: once
CDR3 DNA: TGTGCCAGCAGTTTTTCATACGAGCAGTACTTC
CDR3 protein: CASSFSYEQYF

V gene: TRBV21-1
J gene: TRBJ2-5
D gene: .
clone size: .
CDR3 DNA: TGTGCCAGCAGCAAACCCAAACAGGTCCCCAGGGAGACCCAGTACTTC
CDR3 protein: CASSKPKQVPRETQYF

V gene: TRBV7-2
J gene: TRBJ1-2
D gene: .
clone size: .
CDR3 DNA: TGTGCCAGCAGCTTAGTGGTGAGAGGTCCCATTGGCTACACCTTC
CDR3 protein: CASSLVVRGPIGYTF

V gene: TRBV12-3/TRBV12-4
J gene: TRBJ2-5
D gene: .
clone size: .
CDR3 DNA: TGTGCCATCTCAAGGGGGGGAAAGACCCAGTACTTC
CDR3 protein: CAISRGGKTQYF

V gene: TRBV7-2
J gene: TRBJ2-3
D gene: TRBD2
clone size: once
CDR3 DNA: TGTGCCAGCAGCTTAATCGCTAGCGGGGGAAACACAGATACGCAGTATTTT
CDR3 protein: CASSLIASGGNTDTQYF

V gene: TRBV10-3
J gene: TRBJ1-1
D gene: TRBD1
clone size: .
CDR3 DNA: TGTGCCATCAGCCACGCCGGGACAGCGAACACTGAAGCTTTCTTT
CDR3 protein: CAISHAGTANTEAFF

V gene: TRBV11-2
J gene: TRBJ2-5
D gene: .
clone size: .
CDR3 DNA: TGTGCCAGCAGCTTAGTGACTTCTCCCGAGACCCAGTACTTC
CDR3 protein: CASSLVTSPETQYF